This T cell receptor (beta chain) was identified in a study of T-cell reconstitution after alpha-beta-depleted transplantation in children. Ten or more counts support this clonotype. The V and J ends lost 1 base and 3 bases, in that order; junction bases with no gene match: 6. The CDR3 contains 17 residues. Germline-derived CDR1 and CDR2 are LNHNV and YYDKDF (reference sequence). Unique molecular identifiers featured in how the TCRbeta library was prepared. TCRdb fed the PCR reads into MiXCR, producing one record per CDR3 protein. The sample has some 200,000 distinct CDR3 sequences, 9.7% seen once. V gene TRBV15 combines with J gene TRBJ2-6; 7 bases line up with TRBD1. Material: PBMCs from the stem cell graft donor, obtained from the stem cell graft. The source of this sequence is a human donor who donated a stem cell graft to a child with SCID. The CDR3 loop reads CATSRGRTGVGANVLTF. CDR3 DNA: TGTGCCACCAGCAGAGGTAGAACAGGGGTTGGGGCCAACGTCCTGACTTTC.